This T cell receptor beta chain was retrieved from a study of T cells in Graves' hyperthyroidism and ophthalmopathy. Study results and caveats: It was a median around 6 months before onset that the model predicted ophthalmopathy. Most thyroid clonotypes expanded above 0.001 appeared in blood too.

This clonotype has at least ten counts. Its antigen is not known. From germline, CDR1 is MDHEN and CDR2 SYDVKM. Trimming left V 1 base short and J 7 bases short, with 11 bases between. This CDR3 is built from 14 residues. Amplification of TCR beta CDR3 regions used RNA as the template. The TCR CDR3 was amplified in a first-round RT-PCR using the HTBI primer set. Using its own MiXCR run on the multiplex PCR reads, TCRdb lists one record per CDR3 protein. This table holds 500,000 to 650,000 distinct CDR3 sequences, about 14% found once. The V and J genes are TRBV28 and TRBJ2-1; no definite D call. Sequencing was carried out using blood. This clonotype originated in a middle-aged woman with Graves' hyperthyroidism. The DNA of the CDR3 is TGTGCCAGCAGTTTATTTGAGGTTGGGAATGAGCAGTTCTTC. The encoded protein is CASSLFEVGNEQFF.